The 10 T cell receptor beta chains in this list originate from one sample, sequenced in a study of CD8+CD57+ T cells in acquired aplastic anemia. Sequencing was done on patients that had shown CD8+CD57+ cell expansion by flow cytometry. Profiles of TCR beta VDJ and CDR3 were generated from a genomic DNA template. Via MiXCR, TCRdb re-called the reads, giving one row per CDR3 protein. Altogether 260,000 or so distinct CDR3 sequences are present, 70% to 85% being singletons, with the ten largest covering around 40%. Material for sequencing was sorted CD4+, CD8+, or CD8+CD57+ T cells (not recorded which) from PBMCs. The receptors originated from a human donor with aplastic anemia.

The genes are TRBV6-2 or TRBV6-3 and TRBJ2-3; possible D gene TRBD1, 6 bases. Trimming removed 4 bases from V and 0 bases from J, with 17 bases in between. Germline CDR1 is MNHEY and CDR2 is SVGEGT. CDR3 size: 17 residues. The CDR3 is CASSSGQLDPSTDTQYF. Here the CDR3 DNA reads TGTGCCAGCAGTTCAGGACAGTTAGACCCTAGCACAGATACGCAGTATTTT.

With regard to this clonotype: The conserved closing phenylalanine or tryptophan is absent in this CDR3, likely reflecting a read error. Because the CDR3's place on the DNA is in doubt, the DNA is left out and the CDR3 is given as listed by TCRdb. The J gene is TRBJ2-3, the V gene TRBV7-2. Termini included, the CDR3 measures 12 amino acids. Germline CDR1 reads SGHTA; CDR2 reads FQGNSA. The CDR3 protein is CASSLAGDTQTL.

This sequence joins TRBV20-1 and TRBJ1-1, with D possibly matching TRBD1 (5 bases). This CDR3 contains 12 residues. Germline V gene data show CDR1 as DFQATT and CDR2 as SNEGSKA (reference sequence). The V end was cut by 3 bases, the J end by 12 bases, with 17 bases between. CDR3 residues: CSASRPLAGPFF. DNA for the CDR3: TGCAGTGCTAGCCGACCCTTAGCGGGACCTTTCTTT.

The rearrangement links TRBV7-2 to TRBJ2-5, with D perhaps assigned TRBD1 or TRBD2 (6 bases each). In germline, CDR1 is SGHTA, CDR2 FQGNSA. Trimming took 5 bases from V and 7 from J, leaving 17 bases between them. The CDR3 runs 14 residues. The CDR3 is CASSRGRKGGTQYF. The DNA of the CDR3 is TGTGCCAGCAGCAGAGGCAGAAAGGGGGGGACCCAGTACTTC.

The V and J genes are TRBV7-8 and TRBJ2-3; maybe TRBD2 (6 bases). The germline V gene has CDR1 SGHVS and CDR2 FQNEAQ. Trimming removed 1 base at V and 9 bases at J, with 14 bases between. The CDR3 runs to 14 residues. The CDR3 loop is CASSLGGERYTQYF. CDR3 DNA sequence: TGTGCCAGCAGCTTAGGCGGGGAACGTTACACGCAGTATTTT.

To note about this clonotype: The CDR3 does not end in the conserved phenylalanine or tryptophan, so this is likely a read error. The DNA is left out, because the CDR3 cannot be placed on it with certainty; the CDR3 is given as TCRdb lists it. This chain joins TRBV7-8 and TRBJ2-3; the table's D call, TRBD2, was not checked against the DNA. Per the germline V gene, CDR1 is SGHVS and CDR2 is FQNEAQ. Termini included, the CDR3 measures 13 amino acids. CDR3 sequence: CASSEAGGDDTQY.

The V gene is TRBV7-3, the J gene TRBJ1-1, with D possibly matching TRBD1 (6 bases). This CDR3 is 15 amino acids long. From germline, CDR1 is SGHTA and CDR2 FQGTGA. Between the trimmed V and J ends, which lost 2 bases and 9 bases, there was a span of 19 bases. The CDR3 region has the DNA TGTGCCAGCAGCTTAGCGAAGAGGGGGAACTCCAAAGCTTTCTTT. Protein sequence: CASSLAKRGNSKAFF.

As regards this clonotype: Germline and junction disagree at one end, which may indicate a read error. V usage is TRBV2 and J usage is TRBJ2-3; 7 bases match TRBD2. Germline V lookup: CDR1 SNHLY, CDR2 FYNNEI. There are 13 residues in the CDR3. The CDR3 reads CTSGDRGTDTQYF. In DNA, the CDR3 is TGTACCAGCGGGGATAGGGGAACAGATACGCAGTATTTT.

This rearrangement joins TRBV9 to TRBJ2-3; 7 bases fit TRBD2. The CDR3 length is 14 residues. Trimming cost V 4 bases and J 8 bases; bases outside gene matches: 10. Germline V gene lookup returns CDR1 SGDLS and CDR2 YYNGEE. The CDR3 loop reads CASSYAGAPATQYF. DNA of the CDR3: TGTGCCAGCAGCTACGCGGGAGCTCCCGCTACGCAGTATTTT.

V gene TRBV6-1 combines with J gene TRBJ2-6, with D maybe TRBD1 (6 bases). The CDR3 consists of 14 residues. V was clipped by 6 bases and J by 1 base, with 7 bases between them. Germline V gene data show CDR1 as MNHNS and CDR2 as SASEGT. The CDR3 here is CASSQGSGANVLTF. CDR3 nucleotide sequence: TGTGCCAGCAGCCAGGGGTCTGGGGCCAACGTCCTGACTTTC.